This entry is about one TCR beta chain. Its specificity is not known. This sample is drawn from a study of cytomegalovirus exposure and HLA in healthy donors. The study's findings and limits: In an earlier analysis, most TCR beta V segments were productive about 87% or about 30% of the time. A missense variant in DCLRE1C was later tied to TCR beta V- and J-gene trimming.

The V gene's germline CDR1 is MNHEY and CDR2 SMNVEV (reference sequence). The CDR3 has 15 residues. V lost 1 base and J 1 base, leaving 10 bases between the germline ends. It was with 60 Vbeta and 13 Jbeta primers that the PCR ran. Generated by immunoSEQ multiplex PCR, the TCRdb table keeps only in-frame clones and is missing some. The sample lists about 87,000 clones; roughly three quarters were seen once. This sequence joins TRBV27 and TRBJ1-1, with D possibly matching TRBD1 (6 bases). Sequencing used PBMCs. This receptor was obtained from a woman between 40 and 55 years old in good health and CMV-seronegative. The CDR3 sequence: CASSLWGLGNTEAFF. CDR3 coding DNA: TGTGCCAGCAGTTTATGGGGGCTAGGGAACACTGAAGCTTTCTTT.